This T cell receptor beta chain was captured by sequencing in a study of T cell responses to AZD1222 COVID-19 vaccine. Turning to the study itself: Pooling of second doses given at about 4 or about 12 weeks was done. Study-wide points: Baseline seropositivity occurred in only a handful of AZD1222 recipients. Clonal diversity may have been underestimated, and the donors were mostly white British, with more females than males. Vaccine-associated CD4 TCRs spanned spike, dominant at 160-218 and 743-854.

A word on this clone: Its antigen is currently unknown.

The CDR3 contains 14 residues. Germline V gene data show CDR1 as SGHNT and CDR2 as YENEEA. V lost 0 bases and J 10 bases, leaving 13 bases between the germline ends. The protocol was immunoSEQ multiplex PCR, while the TCRdb copy is restricted to in-frame clones and leaves out a portion. The sample contains around 79,000 clones, 70% to 90% of which appear only once. The rearrangement joins TRBV11-3 to TRBJ2-1; D uncertain. This clonotype originated in an adult in good health. Here the sequenced sample was peripheral blood, taken on day 0 of AZD1222 vaccination. CDR3 region: CASSLDQLAVEQFF. The CDR3 DNA follows: TGTGCCAGCAGCTTAGATCAGTTGGCGGTCGAGCAGTTCTTC.